These T cell receptor beta chains were read from a single sample in a study of cytomegalovirus exposure and HLA in healthy donors. Produced via immunoSEQ multiplex PCR; TCRdb's table is partial and in-frame only. The sample has approximately 78,000 clones, approximately 84% seen once; the top ten hold 2% to 3%. Source material: PBMCs. The receptors derive from a woman between 45 and 60 years old in good health and CMV-seronegative. Each CDR3 is given with its conserved first and last residue.

v_gene,j_gene,CDR3aa
TRBV5-1,TRBJ2-5,CASSLAGTSGEKTQYF
TRBV29-1,TRBJ2-7,CSVNSGDYEQYF
TRBV5-1,TRBJ2-6,CASSPGQGFSGANVLTF
TRBV10-3,TRBJ1-2,CAISESGYGYTF
TRBV7-2,TRBJ2-5,CASSFYRGETQYF
TRBV10-3,TRBJ1-2,CAISESQVKGAYGYTF
TRBV18,TRBJ2-3,CASSTRQGTRDTQYF
TRBV5-6,TRBJ1-2,CASSLLRVTLGRRGGGYTF
TRBV16,TRBJ2-1,CASSLGLDVINEQFF
TRBV28,TRBJ1-2,CASSLTGNYGYTF
TRBV2,TRBJ1-4,CASSEFGGAGEKLFF
TRBV6-1,TRBJ2-7,CASSPGQGSDEQYF
TRBV14,TRBJ2-3,CASSRLTGEPGSDTQYF
TRBV5-6,TRBJ1-2,CASGLGTGGSYGYTF